This passage covers 25 T cell receptor beta chains from one sample sequenced in a study of blood T cell repertoires in COVID-19. Profiling relied on immunoSEQ multiplex PCR, and the TCRdb table lists in-frame clones only, not all of them. The data show about half a million clones, roughly 88% seen once. Sequenced material: peripheral blood. The receptors stem from a human donor in a cohort sampled during active COVID-19.

The chain recombines TRBV3-1 (or the pseudogene TRBV3-2) with TRBJ2-1; TRBD2 matches at 10 bases. The CDR3 sequence is 16 residues long. Trimming cost V 7 bases and J 5 bases; bases outside gene matches: 11. In germline, CDR1 is LGHDT, CDR2 YNNKEL (reference sequence). The CDR3: CASKIESGRGNNEQFF. CDR3 in DNA: TGTGCCAGCAAGATTGAGAGCGGGAGGGGGAACAATGAGCAGTTCTTC.

A remark on this clone: The junction shows a germline mismatch at one end, possibly a read error. V gene TRBV28 combines with J gene TRBJ2-1; 12 bases agree with TRBD2. The CDR3 is made up of 15 amino acids. CDR1 and CDR2 (germline): MDHEN, SYDVKM. Here the CDR3 DNA reads TGTGCCAGCAGTCGGCTCCGTGGACTAGCGGGATTTAAGGTCTTC. Translated, it gives CASSRLRGLAGFKVF.

The rearrangement links TRBV29-1 to TRBJ2-2, with TRBD2 matching 8 bases. Looked up from germline, CDR1 is SQVTM and CDR2 is ANQGSEA. With 4 bases clipped from V and 9 bases from J, the junction kept 10 bases outside the gene matches. This CDR3 contains 14 residues. The CDR3 DNA reads TGCAGCGTTGGGAGCGGGAGCCGCGGCAGGGAGCTGTTTTTT. The encoded protein is CSVGSGSRGRELFF.

Concerning this clone: At one end the junction does not follow the germline gene, possibly because of a read error. CDR3 protein: CASSSRLGRKIF. CDR3 nucleotides: TGTGCCAGCAGTTCCCGACTAGGTAGAAAGATCTTC. The J gene is TRBJ2-1, the V gene TRBV12-3 or TRBV12-4, with D perhaps TRBD2 (6 bases). The CDR3 runs 12 residues.

The chain carries TRBV24-1 and TRBJ1-3, with D possibly being TRBD1 (6 bases). From germline, CDR1 is KGHDR and CDR2 SFDVKD. The V end lost 9 bases, the J end lost 0 bases, and 14 bases lay between the germline ends. The CDR3 contains 15 residues. CDR3 DNA: TGTGCCACCCAGGGGCGCGTCTACTCTGGAAACACCATATATTTT. Its protein product is CATQGRVYSGNTIYF.

This chain links TRBV5-6 with TRBJ1-2; D unclear. Germline V gene lookup returns CDR1 SGHDT and CDR2 YYEEEE. Deletions cut 0 bases from V and 4 bases from J, with 10 bases between. The CDR3 has 14 amino acids. CDR3 loop: CASSLGGRLYGYTF. The CDR3 DNA follows: TGTGCCAGCAGCTTGGGTGGCAGACTCTATGGCTACACCTTC.

V gene TRBV3-1 (or the pseudogene TRBV3-2) combines with J gene TRBJ1-3; D is unclear. The V and J ends lost 3 bases and 6 bases respectively, with 15 bases between them. Germline V CDR1 and CDR2: LGHDT, YNNKEL (reference sequence). The CDR3 is 15 amino acids. Written as DNA, the CDR3 is TGTGCCAGCAGCCATTCGCAGACTATTCCAAACACCATATATTTT. It specifies CASSHSQTIPNTIYF.

This chain joins TRBV28 and TRBJ2-7, with TRBD2 matching 7 bases. Germline values: CDR1 MDHEN, CDR2 SYDVKM. The CDR3 has 14 residues. Trimming at V came to 3 bases and at J to 2 bases, leaving 4 bases not matched to a gene. The CDR3 sequence is CASSLTSLTYEQYF. The CDR3 DNA reads TGTGCCAGCAGTTTGACTAGCCTTACCTACGAGCAGTACTTC.

The chain carries TRBV12-5 and TRBJ2-5, with unresolved D. The CDR3 contains 14 residues. Germline V CDR1 and CDR2: LGHNT, FRNRAP. V lost 1 base and J lost 5, with 11 bases in between. The DNA of the CDR3 is TGTGCTAGTGGTTTGGGTAGTTCTTCTGAGACCCAGTACTTC. Protein: CASGLGSSSETQYF.

This clone was found once. V gene TRBV7-9 combines with J gene TRBJ1-1; TRBD1 might be the D (5 bases). The ends were cut back, 3 bases at V and 2 bases at J, with 7 bases in the middle. The CDR3 is made up of 13 amino acids. The germline gives CDR1 SEHNR, CDR2 FQNEAQ (reference sequence). The CDR3 region is CASSLRDNTEAFF. The CDR3 DNA reads as TGTGCCAGCAGCTTGCGGGACAACACTGAAGCTTTCTTT. The full variable domain, completed using reference TRBV7-9 and TRBJ1-1, is DTGVSQNPRHKITKRGQNVTFRCDPISEHNRLYWYRQTLGQGPEFLTYFQNEAQLEKSRLLSDRFSAERPKGSFSTLEIQRTEQGDSAMYLCASSLRDNTEAFFGQGTRLTVV.

The J gene is TRBJ1-1, the V gene TRBV9, with 8 bases aligning to TRBD1. V gave up 0 bases and J gave up 8 bases; unmatched junction bases: 3. Germline assignment: CDR1 SGDLS and CDR2 YYNGEE. This CDR3 spans 13 amino acids. DNA of the CDR3: TGTGCCAGCAGCGTAGCCCGGACAGGGGAAGCTTTCTTT. It yields the protein CASSVARTGEAFF.

The J gene is TRBJ1-1, the V gene TRBV6-5; 9 bases agree with TRBD1. Germline V lookup: CDR1 MNHEY, CDR2 SVGAGI. This CDR3 has 15 amino acids. V was pared by 2 bases and J by 6 bases, with 7 bases of the junction left unmatched. CDR3 bases: TGTGCCAGCAGTTACGCCGGGACAGGGAAACCTGAAGCTTTCTTT. Translating gives CASSYAGTGKPEAFF.

This sequence joins TRBV14 and TRBJ1-1; possibly TRBD1 for D (5 bases). There are 11 residues in the CDR3. CDR1 SGHDN and CDR2 FVKESK come from the germline V gene. V dropped 1 base and J dropped 10 bases, with 7 bases sitting between them. The CDR3 DNA follows: TGTGCCAGCAGCCAAGCCGGGGGAGCTTTCTTT. Translating gives CASSQAGGAFF.

The chain combines TRBV4-1 with TRBJ2-1; a possible D gene is TRBD2 (5 bases). With 0 bases removed from V and 2 bases from J, the gap between germline ends came to 8 bases. CDR1 is MGHRA, CDR2 YSYEKL, per germline. CDR3 length: 15 residues. In nucleotides, the CDR3 is TGCGCCAGCAGCCAAGATCAGGAGGCCTACAATGAGCAGTTCTTC. The encoded protein is CASSQDQEAYNEQFF.

The CDR3 protein is CASRRTGTGDNQPQHF. The CDR3 DNA reads TGTGCCAGCAGACGTACCGGGACAGGAGACAATCAGCCCCAGCATTTT. V gene TRBV27 combines with J gene TRBJ1-5, with TRBD1 identical over 8 bases. The CDR3 length is 16 residues. In germline, CDR1 is MNHEY, CDR2 SMNVEV (reference sequence). V gave up 6 bases and J gave up 3 bases; unmatched junction bases: 10.

V is TRBV28 and J is TRBJ1-5; 9 nucleotides line up with TRBD1. CDR1 MDHEN and CDR2 SYDVKM come from the germline V gene. V shed 5 bases, J shed 3 bases, and the junction held 5 bases outside the gene matches. The CDR3 covers 15 residues. For the CDR3, the DNA is TGTGCCAGCAGTAACCGGGACAGGGACAATCAGCCCCAGCATTTT. This translates into CASSNRDRDNQPQHF.

In DNA form, the CDR3 reads TGTGCCACCAGTGATTTGTCATCCGGACAAGGGGGACATGAGCAGTTCTTC. Its protein is CATSDLSSGQGGHEQFF. V gene TRBV24-1 combines with J gene TRBJ2-1; possibly TRBD1 for D (6 bases). The CDR3 extends over 17 amino acids. Deletions cut 0 bases from V and 8 bases from J, with 19 bases between. Germline-derived CDR1 and CDR2 are KGHDR and SFDVKD.

This chain joins TRBV5-1 and TRBJ2-7, with 8 bases matching TRBD2. The junction had 11 bases not matched to a gene; V was cut back by 0 bases and J by 3 bases. Germline-derived CDR1 and CDR2 are SGHRS and YFSETQ. CDR3 length: 17 residues. CDR3 nucleotides: TGCGCCAGCAGCTTGGCTGGGGGGGCGGGAGGCGTCTACGAGCAGTACTTC. It translates to CASSLAGGAGGVYEQYF.

V usage is TRBV9 and J usage is TRBJ2-3; 7 positions agree with TRBD1. CDR3 length: 15 residues. The V gene's germline CDR1 is SGDLS and CDR2 YYNGEE. J was trimmed by 0 bases and V by 4 bases; bases with no gene match: 5. The CDR3 nucleotides are TGTGCCAGCAGCCTCCGGGACAGTAGCACAGATACGCAGTATTTT. Protein product: CASSLRDSSTDTQYF.

As concerns this clone: Germline and junction disagree at one end, which may indicate a read error. The chain is built from TRBV10-2 and TRBJ2-4; D is unclear. The CDR3 extends over 10 amino acids. The germline V gene has CDR1 WSHSY and CDR2 SAAADI. The CDR3 bases are TGCGCCAGCAGTGACTCTACCCCGAATTTC. This gives the protein CASSDSTPNF.

The chain combines TRBV19 with TRBJ1-2; 7 bases agree with TRBD1. The V segment lost 4 bases and the J segment 4 bases; nucleotides outside the gene matches: 18. In germline, CDR1 is LNHDA, CDR2 SQIVND (reference sequence). This CDR3 has 18 residues. CDR3 loop: CASSTQDRAKIRSYGYTF. The CDR3, as DNA: TGTGCCAGTAGTACCCAAGACAGGGCAAAGATCAGGAGCTATGGCTACACCTTC.

The chain has TRBV19 and TRBJ1-2; 11 nucleotides align to TRBD1. Germline CDR1 and CDR2: LNHDA and SQIVND (reference sequence). V dropped 5 bases and J dropped 4; count of bases not matched to a gene: 3. The CDR3 contains 14 residues. CDR3 region: CASSLGQGAYGYTF. CDR3 bases: TGTGCCAGTAGTCTCGGACAGGGGGCCTATGGCTACACCTTC.

The J gene is TRBJ2-3, the V gene TRBV7-2; D unclear. V gave up 1 base and J gave up 3 bases, with 8 bases separating them. The CDR3 loop spans 14 amino acids. Germline V gene sequence: CDR1 SGHTA, CDR2 FQGNSA. The CDR3 spells CASSLVPETDTQYF. CDR3 DNA sequence: TGTGCCAGCAGCTTAGTACCGGAGACAGATACGCAGTATTTT.

The chain recombines TRBV2 with TRBJ2-5, with TRBD2 as a possible D gene (5 bases). The CDR3 sequence is 13 residues long. V was pared by 6 bases and J by 5 bases, with 13 bases between. Germline V lookup: CDR1 SNHLY, CDR2 FYNNEI. CDR3 amino acids: CASSPLGGETQYF. In DNA form, the CDR3 reads TGTGCCAGCAGCCCTCTTGGCGGGGAGACCCAGTACTTC. Combining the CDR3 with reference TRBV2 and TRBJ2-5 gives the whole variable domain EPEVTQTPSHQVTQMGQEVILRCVPISNHLYFYWYRQILGQKVEFLVSFYNNEISEKSEIFDDQFSVERPDGSNFTLKIRSTKLEDSAMYFCASSPLGGETQYFGPGTRLLVL.

V is TRBV9 and J is TRBJ2-1, with TRBD2 matching over 7 bases. The CDR3 spans 13 residues. The germline CDR1 and CDR2 sequences are SGDLS and YYNGEE. V was clipped by 2 bases and J by 8 bases; unmatched bases: 4. CDR3 in DNA: TGTGCCAGCAGCGTGGGACTAACGTATGAGCAGTTCTTC. This codes for CASSVGLTYEQFF.